This entry lists 11 T cell receptor beta chains sequenced from one sample in a study of T cell repertoires in cytomegalovirus infection. These receptors' antigens are unknown. One entry per CDR3 protein results from TCRdb running MiXCR on the reads. The table records about 340,000 distinct CDR3 sequences, under 35% of them present only once. Sequenced material: cultured PBMCs, taken from culture after CMV antigen stimulation. The receptors shown here come from a human donor in good health (CMV status not recorded). Some clones in this sample may be carry-over from other donors' samples.

The chain has TRBV27 and TRBJ1-1, with D possibly matching TRBD1 (5 bases). Per the germline V gene, CDR1 is MNHEY and CDR2 is SMNVEV (reference sequence). CDR3 size: 16 residues. V shed 5 bases and J shed 3 bases, with 19 bases lying between them. The DNA of the CDR3 is TGTGCCAGCAGTCCATCGGCCGGGGACCTGGACACTGAAGCTTTCTTT. Its protein product is CASSPSAGDLDTEAFF.

This clonotype was recorded a few times. The genes are TRBV11-2 and TRBJ2-7; 9 bases match TRBD2. Germline loops: CDR1 SGHAT, CDR2 FQNNGV. The CDR3 extends over 16 amino acids. After removal of 4 bases from V and 6 bases from J, the junction contained 13 bases not matched to a gene. The CDR3 reads CASSSNPLTSGAEQYF. The CDR3 coding sequence is TGTGCCAGCAGCTCCAATCCTTTGACTAGCGGAGCCGAGCAGTACTTC.

The chain is built from TRBV7-2 and TRBJ2-2; 7 positions agree with TRBD1. CDR1 and CDR2 from the germline V gene are SGHTA and FQGNSA. V trimming: 0 bases; J trimming: 2 bases; junction bases outside the gene matches: 3. The CDR3 is 16 amino acids. CDR3 protein: CASSLAGTANTGELFF. The CDR3 DNA reads TGTGCCAGCAGCTTAGCGGGGACAGCTAACACCGGGGAGCTGTTTTTT. Full variable domain (remainder filled in from reference TRBV7-2 and TRBJ2-2): GAGVSQSPSNKVTEKGKDVELRCDPISGHTALYWYRQSLGQGLEFLIYFQGNSAPDKSGLPSDRFSAERTGGSVSTLTIQRTQQEDSAVYLCASSLAGTANTGELFFGEGSRLTVL.

The chain has TRBV7-9 and TRBJ1-4, with TRBD1 identical over 8 bases. V shed 0 bases, J shed 0 bases, and the junction held 6 bases outside the gene matches. The CDR3 loop spans 18 amino acids. Germline CDR1 SEHNR, CDR2 FQNEAQ (reference sequence). The CDR3 nucleotides read TGTGCCAGCAGCTTAGCGGGCTGGACAGGGACAACTAATGAAAAACTGTTTTTT. As protein: CASSLAGWTGTTNEKLFF.

The chain has TRBV4-1 and TRBJ1-2; TRBD1 aligns across 9 bases. Per germline, CDR1 MGHRA and CDR2 YSYEKL. The junction had 5 bases not matched to a gene; V was cut back by 1 base and J by 8 bases. The CDR3 is 14 amino acids. CDR3 sequence: CASSQGTGVSGYTF. The CDR3 DNA follows: TGCGCCAGCAGCCAAGGGACAGGGGTCAGCGGCTACACCTTC.

Details on this clonotype: One base away lies a much larger clone, so this may be a sequencing read error. V gene TRBV11-3 combines with J gene TRBJ2-1; the match to TRBD1 covers 7 bases. Germline CDR1 is SGHNT and CDR2 is YENEEA. V gave up 5 bases and J gave up 7 bases; unmatched junction bases: 2. The CDR3 covers 12 residues. The CDR3 loop reads CASSVQGNEQFF. CDR3 coding DNA: TGTGCCAGCAGCGTACAGGGGAATGAGCAGTTCTTC.

This sequence joins TRBV10-3 and TRBJ2-4; D unclear. The CDR3 length is 14 residues. The V and J ends lost 0 bases and 8 bases respectively, with 11 bases between them. Germline V CDR1 and CDR2: ENHRY, SYGVKD. This CDR3 is CAISESRAEDIQYF. DNA for the CDR3: TGTGCCATCAGTGAGTCTCGGGCTGAGGACATTCAGTACTTC.

There are a few counts of this clonotype. The gene calls are TRBV7-6 and TRBJ1-3; 8 bases are a match to TRBD1. The germline V gene has CDR1 SGHVS and CDR2 FNYEAQ. V lost 5 bases and J lost 5; bases outside the gene matches: 2. The CDR3 is 13 residues long. The CDR3 spells CASSPGGRNTIYF. CDR3 nucleotides: TGTGCCAGCAGCCCAGGGGGCCGAAACACCATATATTTT.

The chain links TRBV19 to TRBJ2-1; possibly TRBD1 or TRBD2 for D (5 bases each). Germline-derived CDR1 and CDR2 are LNHDA and SQIVND (reference sequence). CDR3 length: 16 amino acids. V was cut by 6 bases and J by 4 bases, with 19 bases left in between. CDR3 sequence: CASSSRTGASYNEQFF. The CDR3 DNA reads as TGTGCCAGTAGCTCTAGGACCGGGGCCTCTTACAATGAGCAGTTCTTC.

This clonotype was seen many times. This rearrangement joins TRBV5-1 to TRBJ1-1; no clear D. Trimming removed 4 bases from V and 0 bases from J, with 7 bases in between. Germline assignment: CDR1 SGHRS and CDR2 YFSETQ. This CDR3 is built from 13 residues. CDR3 nucleotides: TGCGCCAGCAGCCCCGATGTGAACACTGAAGCTTTCTTT. Translated, it gives CASSPDVNTEAFF.

This clonotype was recorded only once. A much larger clone is a single base away; this may be a read error. The chain uses TRBV7-2 and TRBJ2-7; D ambiguous. The V gene lost 1 base and the J gene lost 6 bases, with 16 bases spanning the gap. The CDR3 totals 15 residues. CDR1 and CDR2 from the germline V gene are SGHTA and FQGNSA. The chain's CDR3 is CASSLETAAACEQYF. CDR3 coding DNA: TGTGCCAGCAGCTTAGAAACGGCTGCTGCCTGCGAGCAGTACTTC.